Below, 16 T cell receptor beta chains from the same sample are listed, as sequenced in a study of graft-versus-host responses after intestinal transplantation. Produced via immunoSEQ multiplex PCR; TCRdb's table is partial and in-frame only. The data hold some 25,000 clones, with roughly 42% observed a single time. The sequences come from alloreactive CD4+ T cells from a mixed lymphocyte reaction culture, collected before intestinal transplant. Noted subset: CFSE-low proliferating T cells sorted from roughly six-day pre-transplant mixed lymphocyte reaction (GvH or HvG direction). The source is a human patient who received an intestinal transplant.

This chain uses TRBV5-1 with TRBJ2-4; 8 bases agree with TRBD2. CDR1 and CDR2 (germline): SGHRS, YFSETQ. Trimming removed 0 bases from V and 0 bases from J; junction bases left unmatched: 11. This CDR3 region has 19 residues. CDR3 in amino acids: CASSLAPPGSGVAKNIQYF. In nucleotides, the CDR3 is TGCGCCAGCAGCTTGGCCCCACCCGGTAGCGGGGTAGCCAAAAACATTCAGTACTTC. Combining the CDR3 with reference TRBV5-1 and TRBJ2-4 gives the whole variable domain KAGVTQTPRYLIKTRGQQVTLSCSPISGHRSVSWYQQTPGQGLQFLFEYFSETQRNKGNFPGRFSGRQFSNSRSEMNVSTLELGDSALYLCASSLAPPGSGVAKNIQYFGAGTRLSVL.

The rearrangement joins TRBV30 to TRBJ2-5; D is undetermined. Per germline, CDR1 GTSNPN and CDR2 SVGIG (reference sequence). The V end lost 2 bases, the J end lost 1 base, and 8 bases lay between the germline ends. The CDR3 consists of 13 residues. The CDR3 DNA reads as TGTGCCTGGAGTATCTTGGCCCAAGAGACCCAGTACTTC. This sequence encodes CAWSILAQETQYF.

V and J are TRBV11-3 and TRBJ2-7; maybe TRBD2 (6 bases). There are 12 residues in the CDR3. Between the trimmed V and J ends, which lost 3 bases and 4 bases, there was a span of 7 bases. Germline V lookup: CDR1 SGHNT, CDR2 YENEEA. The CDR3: CASSLGTYEQYF. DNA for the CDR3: TGTGCCAGCAGCTTGGGGACTTACGAGCAGTACTTC.

The CDR3 here is CASSSPGLGGTQYF. CDR3 nucleotides: TGTGCCAGCAGCTCGCCGGGACTAGGAGGGACCCAGTACTTC. J is TRBJ2-5 and V is TRBV7-2; 8 nucleotides agree with TRBD2. The CDR3 contains 14 residues. With V trimmed by 4 bases and J by 7 bases, 8 bases remained unmatched. Germline CDR1 is SGHTA and CDR2 is FQGNSA.

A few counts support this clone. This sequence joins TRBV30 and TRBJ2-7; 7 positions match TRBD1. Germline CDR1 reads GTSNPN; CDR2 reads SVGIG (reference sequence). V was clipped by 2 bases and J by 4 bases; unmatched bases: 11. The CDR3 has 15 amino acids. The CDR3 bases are TGTGCCTGGAGTCAATTGGGGACAGTGCTGTACGAGCAGTACTTC. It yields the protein CAWSQLGTVLYEQYF.

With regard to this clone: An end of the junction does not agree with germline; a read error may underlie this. This CDR3 reads CASSLAFGGYGQYF. The CDR3 region has the DNA TGTGCCAGCAGCTTAGCGTTTGGGGGCTACGGGCAGTACTTC. The chain is built from TRBV7-2 and TRBJ2-7; D might be TRBD1 (6 bases). This CDR3 has 14 amino acids. Germline lookup yields CDR1 SGHTA and CDR2 FQGNSA.

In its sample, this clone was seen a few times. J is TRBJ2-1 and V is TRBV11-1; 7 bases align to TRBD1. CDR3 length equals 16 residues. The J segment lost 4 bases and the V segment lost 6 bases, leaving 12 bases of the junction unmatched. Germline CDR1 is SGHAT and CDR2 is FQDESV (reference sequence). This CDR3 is CASRINTGVLYNEQFF. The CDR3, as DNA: TGTGCCAGCAGAATAAACACAGGGGTGCTTTACAATGAGCAGTTCTTC. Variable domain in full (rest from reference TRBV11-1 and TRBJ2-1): EAEVAQSPRYKITEKSQAVAFWCDPISGHATLYWYRQILGQGPELLVQFQDESVVDDSQLPKDRFSAERLKGVDSTLKIQPAELGDSAMYLCASRINTGVLYNEQFFGPGTRLTVL.

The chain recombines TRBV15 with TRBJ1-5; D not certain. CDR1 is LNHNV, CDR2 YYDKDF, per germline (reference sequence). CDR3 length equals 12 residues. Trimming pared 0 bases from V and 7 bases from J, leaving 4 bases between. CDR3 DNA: TGTGCCACCAGCAGAGACAGGCAGCCCCAGCATTTT. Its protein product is CATSRDRQPQHF. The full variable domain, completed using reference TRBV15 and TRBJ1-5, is DAMVIQNPRYQVTQFGKPVTLSCSQTLNHNVMYWYQQKSSQAPKLLFHYYDKDFNNEADTPDNFQSRRPNTSFCFLDIRSPGLGDTAMYLCATSRDRQPQHFGDGTRLSIL.

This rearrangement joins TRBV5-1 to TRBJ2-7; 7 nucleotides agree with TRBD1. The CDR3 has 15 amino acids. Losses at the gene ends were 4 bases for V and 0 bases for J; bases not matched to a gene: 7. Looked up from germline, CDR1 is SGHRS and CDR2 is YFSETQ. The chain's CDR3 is CASSPGQSRSYEQYF. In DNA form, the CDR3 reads TGCGCCAGCAGCCCGGGACAGAGCCGCTCCTACGAGCAGTACTTC.

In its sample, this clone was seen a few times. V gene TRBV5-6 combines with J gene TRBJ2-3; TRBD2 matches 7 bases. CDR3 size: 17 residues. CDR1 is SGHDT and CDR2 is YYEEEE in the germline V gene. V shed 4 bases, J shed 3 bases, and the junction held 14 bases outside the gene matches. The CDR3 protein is CASSEVSGRAGTDTQYF. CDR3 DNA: TGTGCCAGCAGCGAGGTTAGCGGGCGGGCGGGGACAGATACGCAGTATTTT. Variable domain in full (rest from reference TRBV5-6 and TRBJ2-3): DAGVTQSPTHLIKTRGQQVTLRCSPKSGHDTVSWYQQALGQGPQFIFQYYEEEERQRGNFPDRFSGHQFPNYSSELNVNALLLGDSALYLCASSEVSGRAGTDTQYFGPGTRLTVL.

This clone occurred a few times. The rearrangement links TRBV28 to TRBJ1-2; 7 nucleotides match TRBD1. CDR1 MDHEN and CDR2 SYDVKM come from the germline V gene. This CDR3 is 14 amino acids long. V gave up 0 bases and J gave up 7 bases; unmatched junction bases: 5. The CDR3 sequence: CASSLWLTGSGYTF. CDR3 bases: TGTGCCAGCAGTTTATGGCTGACAGGGAGTGGCTACACCTTC.

The CDR3 DNA sequence: TGTGCCAGCAGCAAAGCCTGTCCTAGCGGGACCCCCTACGAGCAGTACTTC. Translated, it gives CASSKACPSGTPYEQYF. V is TRBV21-1 and J is TRBJ2-7; TRBD2 reflects the table's D call only, with no check against the DNA. TRBV21-1 is listed as a pseudogene. The CDR3 contains 17 residues.

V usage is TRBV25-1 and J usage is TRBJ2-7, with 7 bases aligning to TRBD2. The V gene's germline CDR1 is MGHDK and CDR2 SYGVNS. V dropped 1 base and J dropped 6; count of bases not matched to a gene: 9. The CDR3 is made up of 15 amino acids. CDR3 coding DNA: TGTGCCAGCAGTGAATCTGGCGGGAGTTGGGGCGAGCAGTACTTC. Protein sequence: CASSESGGSWGEQYF.

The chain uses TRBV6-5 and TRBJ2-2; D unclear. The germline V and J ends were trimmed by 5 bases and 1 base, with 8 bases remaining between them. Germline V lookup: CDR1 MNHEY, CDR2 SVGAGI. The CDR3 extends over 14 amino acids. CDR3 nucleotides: TGTGCCAGCAGTACCGACTGGAACACCGGGGAGCTGTTTTTT. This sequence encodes CASSTDWNTGELFF.

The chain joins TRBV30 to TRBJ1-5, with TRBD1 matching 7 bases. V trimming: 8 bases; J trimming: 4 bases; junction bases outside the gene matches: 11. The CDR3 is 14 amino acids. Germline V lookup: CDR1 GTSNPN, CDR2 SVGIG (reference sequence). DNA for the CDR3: TGTGCCACCGGAGGGGGCGCGAAAAATCAGCCCCAGCATTTT. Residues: CATGGGAKNQPQHF.

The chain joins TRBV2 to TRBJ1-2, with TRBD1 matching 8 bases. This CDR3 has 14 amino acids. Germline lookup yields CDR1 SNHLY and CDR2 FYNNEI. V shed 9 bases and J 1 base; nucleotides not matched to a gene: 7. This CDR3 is CARGGTGVNYGYTF. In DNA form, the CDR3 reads TGTGCCAGGGGCGGGACAGGAGTTAACTATGGCTACACCTTC.